The rows below give T cell receptor beta chains drawn from one sample of a study of T cell changes during pregnancy in multiple sclerosis. Clones were sequenced by immunoSEQ multiplex PCR, and TCRdb holds only the in-frame ones, with some missing. The sample has 84,000 or so clones, around 93% seen once. Sequencing was performed on peripheral blood, taken in the third trimester of pregnancy. The origin of the receptors is a female donor with multiple sclerosis, enrolled in a pregnancy study. Both conserved end residues are part of each CDR3. A D gene is named only where the DNA matches it firmly. For some rows the clone size is stated as once, few or many, or as a class when expanded; others skip it.

CDR3nt: TGTGCCAGCAGTGGCTCGCGGGGGGCCTACAATGAGCAGTTCTTC; CDR3aa: CASSGSRGAYNEQFF; d_gene: TRBD2; v_gene: TRBV2; abundance: NA; j_gene: TRBJ2-1; len: 15
CDR3nt: TGTGCCAGCAGCTTACTGGGCCGCCGCACAGATACGCAGTATTTT; CDR3aa: CASSLLGRRTDTQYF; d_gene: NA; v_gene: TRBV7-3; abundance: NA; j_gene: TRBJ2-3; len: 15
CDR3nt: TGTGCCAGTACCCTGAAGGGGTTCGATCAGCCCCAGCATTTT; CDR3aa: CASTLKGFDQPQHF; d_gene: NA; v_gene: TRBV19; abundance: few; j_gene: TRBJ1-5; len: 14
CDR3nt: TGTGCCAGTACCCCGAACGGGCAGGGAGGCAGCTATGGCTACACCTTC; CDR3aa: CASTPNGQGGSYGYTF; d_gene: NA; v_gene: TRBV19; abundance: NA; j_gene: TRBJ1-2; len: 16
CDR3nt: TGTGCCTGGAGTTCCTGGACTAGTCAAGAGACCCAGTACTTC; CDR3aa: CAWSSWTSQETQYF; d_gene: TRBD2; v_gene: TRBV30; abundance: NA; j_gene: TRBJ2-5; len: 14
CDR3nt: TGTGCCAGCCTGAGGCCGAGCACAGATACGCAGTATTTT; CDR3aa: CASLRPSTDTQYF; d_gene: NA; v_gene: TRBV2; abundance: NA; j_gene: TRBJ2-3; len: 13
CDR3nt: TGTGCCAGCAGCCAATCCCCCGGGGGAACCTACGAGCAGTACTTC; CDR3aa: CASSQSPGGTYEQYF; d_gene: NA; v_gene: TRBV14; abundance: NA; j_gene: TRBJ2-7; len: 15
CDR3nt: TGCGCCAGTTTGGACACCTACTTTAGCTCTGGAAACACCATATATTTT; CDR3aa: CASLDTYFSSGNTIYF; d_gene: NA; v_gene: TRBV10-1; abundance: NA; j_gene: TRBJ1-3; len: 16
CDR3nt: TGTGCCAGCAGCACGCCACCGGGACAGTATGGCTACACCTTC; CDR3aa: CASSTPPGQYGYTF; d_gene: TRBD1; v_gene: TRBV5-4; abundance: NA; j_gene: TRBJ1-2; len: 14
CDR3nt: TGTGCCAGCAGCCTCGAAGCGGGGGGCCTACCTAAAAACTACAATGAGCAGTTCTTC; CDR3aa: CASSLEAGGLPKNYNEQFF; d_gene: TRBD2; v_gene: TRBV5-6; abundance: NA; j_gene: TRBJ2-1; len: 19
CDR3nt: TGTGCCAGCAGCTTAGAGTTCCGAGTGGAGACCCAGTACTTC; CDR3aa: CASSLEFRVETQYF; d_gene: NA; v_gene: TRBV7-8; abundance: NA; j_gene: TRBJ2-5; len: 14
CDR3nt: TGTGCTAGTGGTTTGAACAGGGAATACAATCAGCCCCAGCATTTT; CDR3aa: CASGLNREYNQPQHF; d_gene: NA; v_gene: TRBV12-5; abundance: NA; j_gene: TRBJ1-5; len: 15
CDR3nt: TGCGCCAGCAGCTTGGTAGGACAGGGGGCCGCCGATAGAAACGAGCAGTACTTC; CDR3aa: CASSLVGQGAADRNEQYF; d_gene: TRBD1; v_gene: TRBV5-1; abundance: once; j_gene: TRBJ2-7; len: 18
CDR3nt: TGTGCCAGCAGACCCGGGACAGGTGGAGAGACCCAGTACTTC; CDR3aa: CASRPGTGGETQYF; d_gene: TRBD1; v_gene: TRBV9; abundance: NA; j_gene: TRBJ2-5; len: 14
CDR3nt: TGTGCCAGCAGGGATAGGGGTGATCAGCCCCAGCATTTT; CDR3aa: CASRDRGDQPQHF; d_gene: NA; v_gene: TRBV6-1; abundance: once; j_gene: TRBJ1-5; len: 13